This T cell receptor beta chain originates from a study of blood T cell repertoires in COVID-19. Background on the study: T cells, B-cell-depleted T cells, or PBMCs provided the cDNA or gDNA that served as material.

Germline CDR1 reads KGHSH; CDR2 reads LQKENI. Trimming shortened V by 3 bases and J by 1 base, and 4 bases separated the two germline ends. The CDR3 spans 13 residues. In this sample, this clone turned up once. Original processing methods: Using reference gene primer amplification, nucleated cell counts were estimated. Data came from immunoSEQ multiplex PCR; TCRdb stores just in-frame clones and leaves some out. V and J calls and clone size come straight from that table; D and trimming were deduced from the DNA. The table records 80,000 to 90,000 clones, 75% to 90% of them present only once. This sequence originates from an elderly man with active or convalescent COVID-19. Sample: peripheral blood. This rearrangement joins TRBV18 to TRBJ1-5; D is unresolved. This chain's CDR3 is CASSPESNQPQHF. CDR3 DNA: TGTGCCAGCTCACCGGAGAGCAATCAGCCCCAGCATTTT.